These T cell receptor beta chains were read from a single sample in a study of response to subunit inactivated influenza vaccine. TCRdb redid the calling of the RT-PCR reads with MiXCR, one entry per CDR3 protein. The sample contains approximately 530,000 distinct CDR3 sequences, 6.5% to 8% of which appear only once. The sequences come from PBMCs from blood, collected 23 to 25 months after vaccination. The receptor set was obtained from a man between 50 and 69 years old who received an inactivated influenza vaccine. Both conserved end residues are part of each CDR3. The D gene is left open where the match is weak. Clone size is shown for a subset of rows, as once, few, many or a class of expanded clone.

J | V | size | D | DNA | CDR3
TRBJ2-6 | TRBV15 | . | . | TGTGCCACCAGCAGCAGGGTTATTTCTTCTGGGGCCAACGTCCTGACTTTC | CATSSRVISSGANVLTF
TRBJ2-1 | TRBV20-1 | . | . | TGCAGTGCTAGAGATAAGCAAGGGACGAGACAGGACCTACAAAAGGTCGGCAATGAGCAGTTCTTC | CSARDKQGTRQDLQKVGNEQFF
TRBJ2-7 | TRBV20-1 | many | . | TGCAGTGCTAGGACATCACTTTACGAGCAGTACTTC | CSARTSLYEQYF
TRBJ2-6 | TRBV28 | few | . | TGTGCCAGCAGGCCCCCGGGACTGGAATTTTCCGGGGCCAACGTCCTGACTTTC | CASRPPGLEFSGANVLTF
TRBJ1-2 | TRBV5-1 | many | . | TGCGCCAGCAGCTTCGAGGGGGACTATGGCTACACCTTC | CASSFEGDYGYTF
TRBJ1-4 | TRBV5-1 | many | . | TGCGCCAGCAGAGCCCTAGCAACTAATGAAAAACTGTTTTTT | CASRALATNEKLFF
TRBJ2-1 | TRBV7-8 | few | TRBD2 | TGTGCCAGCAGCTTGGGACTAGTACCCAATGAGCAGTTCTTC | CASSLGLVPNEQFF
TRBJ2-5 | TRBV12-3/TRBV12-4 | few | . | TGTGCCAGCAGTTTAGGGACAAAAGGAGAGACCCAGTACTTC | CASSLGTKGETQYF
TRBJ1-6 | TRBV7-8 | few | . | TGTGCCAGCAGCTTAGGTGGGGCGACACCCCTCCACTTT | CASSLGGATPLHF
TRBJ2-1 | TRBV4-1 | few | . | TGCGCCAGCAGCCAAGAGGGGTTCTTAGGGGCACAGCGGAACAATGAGCAGTTCTTC | CASSQEGFLGAQRNNEQFF
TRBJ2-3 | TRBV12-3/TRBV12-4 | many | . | TGTGCCAGCAGTTCCCGACAATATACGCAGTATTTT | CASSSRQYTQYF
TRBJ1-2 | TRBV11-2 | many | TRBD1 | TGTGCCAGCAGCTTGATGACAGGGCAGTATGGCTACACCTTC | CASSLMTGQYGYTF
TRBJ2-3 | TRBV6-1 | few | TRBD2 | TGTGCCGCGGGACTAGCGGGGTTTAGCACAGATACGCAGTATTTT | CAAGLAGFSTDTQYF
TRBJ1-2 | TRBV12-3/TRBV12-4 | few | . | TGTGCCAGCAGTTTATCGGACAGACAGTCGACCTTC | CASSLSDRQSTF
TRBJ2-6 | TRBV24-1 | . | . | TGTGCCACCAGGGAGAACGGGGCCAACGTCCTGACTTTC | CATRENGANVLTF
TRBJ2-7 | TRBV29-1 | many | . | TGCAGCGTTGAAGAGCGGGACAGTTCCTACGAGCAGTACTTC | CSVEERDSSYEQYF
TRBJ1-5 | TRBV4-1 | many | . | TGCGCCAGCAGCCTGAGTTTCACCGGTGGGGATCAGCCCCAGCATTTT | CASSLSFTGGDQPQHF
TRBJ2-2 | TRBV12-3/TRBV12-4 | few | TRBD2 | TGTGCCAGCAGACTCCTTAGACTAGCGGGGAGTTTCGCGAACACCGGGGAGCTGTTTTTT | CASRLLRLAGSFANTGELFF
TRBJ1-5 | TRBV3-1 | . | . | TGTGCCAGCAGCCACTCGAGGCTCAATCAGCCCCAGCATTTT | CASSHSRLNQPQHF
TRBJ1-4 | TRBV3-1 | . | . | TGTGCCAGCAGCCAGGCTATCGGGACCGCCGAAAAACTGTTTTTT | CASSQAIGTAEKLFF
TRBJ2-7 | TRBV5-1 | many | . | TGCGCCAGCAGCTCCCGGGGGCCTGGACAGTACTTC | CASSSRGPGQYF
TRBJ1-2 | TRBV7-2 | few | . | TGTGCCAGCAGCTTAGCTTGGGGAGGTACTTATGGCTACACCTTC | CASSLAWGGTYGYTF
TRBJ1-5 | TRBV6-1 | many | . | TGTGCCAGCAGGAACAGCTACAGCAATCAGCCCCAGCATTTT | CASRNSYSNQPQHF
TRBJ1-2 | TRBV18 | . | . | TGTGCCAGCTCACCAACGGGTACCTCCGGCTACACCTTC | CASSPTGTSGYTF
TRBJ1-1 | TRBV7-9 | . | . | TGTGCCAGCAGCTTAGGGGACACTAACACTGAAGCTTTCTTT | CASSLGDTNTEAFF
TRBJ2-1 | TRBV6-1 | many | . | TGTGCCAGCAGCCCCCGGGCCTACAATGAGCAGTTCTTC | CASSPRAYNEQFF
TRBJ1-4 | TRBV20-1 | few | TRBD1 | TGCAGTGCCAGGGGGCCAGGGACCGAAAAACTGTTTTTT | CSARGPGTEKLFF
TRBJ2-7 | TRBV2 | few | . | TGTGCCACCAGGGACGGGCGGGACAACTCCTACGAGCAGTACTTC | CATRDGRDNSYEQYF
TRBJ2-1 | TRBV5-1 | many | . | TGCGCCAGCAGCTTGGATTCAGGGCGCAATGAGCAGTTCTTC | CASSLDSGRNEQFF
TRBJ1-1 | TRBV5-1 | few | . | TGCGCCAGCAGTGGCCACATGAACACTGAAGCTTTCTTT | CASSGHMNTEAFF
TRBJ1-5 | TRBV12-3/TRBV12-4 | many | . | TGTGCCAGCAGTCCCAGAAATAGCAATCAGCCCCAGCATTTT | CASSPRNSNQPQHF
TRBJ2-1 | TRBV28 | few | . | TGTGCCAGCAGTTTATTGAGTGGGAGGTCTGAGCAGTTCTTC | CASSLLSGRSEQFF
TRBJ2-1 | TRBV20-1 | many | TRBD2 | TGCAGTGCTGTCACTAGCGGGGGGTCGGTCAGGGAGCAGTTCTTC | CSAVTSGGSVREQFF
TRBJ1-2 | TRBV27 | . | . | TGTGCCAGCAGTTTTCTGGTACAGGGACCCCTTTCACCCTATGGCTACACCTTC | CASSFLVQGPLSPYGYTF
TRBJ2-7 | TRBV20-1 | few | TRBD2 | TGCAGTGCTCCCGCTCGAGTCGGGCGGGGGGGCTTGTACGAGCAGTACTTC | CSAPARVGRGGLYEQYF
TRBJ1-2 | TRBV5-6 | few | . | TGTGCCAGCAGCCCGAAGGACTCAAGGGCTTATGGCTACACCTTC | CASSPKDSRAYGYTF
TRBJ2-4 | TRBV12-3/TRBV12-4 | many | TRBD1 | TGTGCCAGCAGTCCCGGGACAGGTACATCTTTC | CASSPGTGTSF
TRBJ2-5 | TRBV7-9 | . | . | TGTGCCATCACTGAGGCAAAAGAGACACAGTACTTC | CAITEAKETQYF
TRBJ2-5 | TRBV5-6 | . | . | TGTGCCAGCAGCTTCTGGATGGAGGGGACCCAGTACTTC | CASSFWMEGTQYF
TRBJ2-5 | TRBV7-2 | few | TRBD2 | TGTGCCAGCAGCTTAGTGTTTGATAGCGGGGAAGAGACCCAGTACTTC | CASSLVFDSGEETQYF
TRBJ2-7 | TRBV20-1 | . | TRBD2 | TGCAGTGCTAGAGACACTATAGGGACTAGCGGGACCCACGAGCAGTACTTC | CSARDTIGTSGTHEQYF
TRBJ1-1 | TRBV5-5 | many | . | TGTGCCAGCAGCCTGCAGGGGTCGAGGGCTGAAGCTTTCTTT | CASSLQGSRAEAFF
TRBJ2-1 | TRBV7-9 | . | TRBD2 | TGTGCCAGCAGCTTCGTTGCGGGAGGCCCAGGTGAGCAGTTCTTC | CASSFVAGGPGEQFF
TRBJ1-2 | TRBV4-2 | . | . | TGTGCCAGCAGCCAAGGGGTATGGAACAGCCTCTATGGCTACACCTTC | CASSQGVWNSLYGYTF
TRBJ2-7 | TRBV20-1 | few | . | TGCAGTGCTTGGGAGTTACTTGAAACCTACGAGCAGTACTTC | CSAWELLETYEQYF
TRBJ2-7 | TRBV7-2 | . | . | TGTGCCAGCAGCCCTCTCGGGCGGAGTGCTCCCTACGAGCAGTACTTC | CASSPLGRSAPYEQYF
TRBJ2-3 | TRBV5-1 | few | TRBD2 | TGCGCCAGCTCCACGACGTGGGGGGGGGATCAAGATACGCAGTATTTT | CASSTTWGGDQDTQYF
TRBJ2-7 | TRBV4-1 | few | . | TGCGCCAGCAGCCCGCAGGGGCTTGGTTACGAGCAGTACTTC | CASSPQGLGYEQYF
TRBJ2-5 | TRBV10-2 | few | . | TGCGCCAGCAGTGAGCGAGACAGACCAAGAACGGAGACCCAGTACTTC | CASSERDRPRTETQYF
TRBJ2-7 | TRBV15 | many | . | TGTGCCACCAGCCCTGCAGGGTATTACGAGCAGTACTTC | CATSPAGYYEQYF
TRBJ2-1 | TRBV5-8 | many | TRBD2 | TGTGCCAGCAGCTTAGCGGGAGGATTCTCCAATGAGCAGTTCTTC | CASSLAGGFSNEQFF
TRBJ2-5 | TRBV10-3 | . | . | TGTGCCATCAGTGAGAGCCAAGAGACCCAGTACTTC | CAISESQETQYF
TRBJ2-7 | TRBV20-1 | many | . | TGCAGTGCTCGGGACTTGTACTACGAGCAGTACTTC | CSARDLYYEQYF
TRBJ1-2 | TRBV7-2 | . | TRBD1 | TGTGCCAGCAGCCGACTACAGGGGGCAAGTGGCTACACCTTC | CASSRLQGASGYTF
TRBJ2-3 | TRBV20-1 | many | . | TGCAGTGCTAGAGGGCAAACTAGCACAGATACGCAGTATTTT | CSARGQTSTDTQYF
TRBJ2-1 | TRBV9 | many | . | TGTGCCAGCAGCGCCGGGTACAATGAGCAGTTCTTC | CASSAGYNEQFF
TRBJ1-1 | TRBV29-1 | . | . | TGCAGCACCTCCCACGGGAACACTGAAGCTTTCTTT | CSTSHGNTEAFF
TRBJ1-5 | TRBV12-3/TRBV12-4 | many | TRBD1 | TGTGCCAGCACTCTCAGACAGGGTTTAAGTCAGCCCCAGCATTTT | CASTLRQGLSQPQHF
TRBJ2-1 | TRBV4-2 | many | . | TGTGCCAGCAGCCAGGCCACCGGAAGCAATGAGCAGTTCTTC | CASSQATGSNEQFF